The 20 T cell receptor beta chains presented below share a single source sample, sequenced in a study of shared clonotypes between healthy human individuals. Using immunoSEQ multiplex PCR, the repertoire was profiled, and TCRdb retains in-frame clones only, with some absent. Here the sample spans roughly 450,000 clones, more than 65% being singletons. The sample was PBMCs. These receptor sequences come from a woman in her 40s in good health. Some clones in this sample may be carry-over from other donors' samples.

This clone turned up a few times. The V call is TRBV15, the J call TRBJ1-4; TRBD1 matches at 11 bases. V lost 4 bases, J lost 1 base, and 2 bases stayed unmatched. This CDR3 has 16 amino acids. Germline CDR1 LNHNV, CDR2 YYDKDF (reference sequence). In DNA, the CDR3 is TGTGCCACCAGCACGGGACAGGGGGGAACTAATGAAAAACTGTTTTTT. Translating it yields CATSTGQGGTNEKLFF. The complete variable domain, with remaining parts taken from reference TRBV15 and TRBJ1-4, reads DAMVIQNPRYQVTQFGKPVTLSCSQTLNHNVMYWYQQKSSQAPKLLFHYYDKDFNNEADTPDNFQSRRPNTSFCFLDIRSPGLGDTAMYLCATSTGQGGTNEKLFFGSGTQLSVL.

J is TRBJ1-5 and V is TRBV6-4; D call uncertain. CDR3 length equals 18 residues. The germline CDR1 and CDR2 sequences are MRHNA and SNTAGT. V was cut by 4 bases and J by 0 bases, with 19 bases left in between. The CDR3 bases are TGTGCCAGCAGTGGGACCTACCGGCCCTCTTATAGCAATCAGCCCCAGCATTTT. It codes for CASSGTYRPSYSNQPQHF.

The chain uses TRBV7-2 and TRBJ2-1; D is ambiguous. Trimming removed 4 bases from V and 8 bases from J, with 6 bases in between. Germline assignment: CDR1 SGHTA and CDR2 FQGNSA. This CDR3 is 11 amino acids long. The CDR3 DNA follows: TGTGCCAGCAGCTCGACGGATGAGCAGTTCTTC. Amino acid sequence: CASSSTDEQFF.

J is TRBJ1-1 and V is TRBV30, with 9 nucleotides matching TRBD1. This CDR3 is 13 amino acids long. Germline loops: CDR1 GTSNPN, CDR2 SVGIG (reference sequence). Trimming took 6 bases from V and 7 from J; bases not matched to a gene: 9. As DNA, the CDR3 is TGTGCCTGTTCTAGGACAGGGGAAGGTGAAGCTTTCTTT. Protein sequence: CACSRTGEGEAFF.

J is TRBJ2-3 and V is TRBV6-1; D is unresolved. Trimming pared 1 base from V and 0 bases from J, leaving 8 bases between. Germline lookup yields CDR1 MNHNS and CDR2 SASEGT. CDR3 length equals 15 residues. The CDR3 region is CASSEERFSTDTQYF. CDR3 DNA sequence: TGTGCCAGCAGTGAAGAAAGGTTTAGCACAGATACGCAGTATTTT.

The CDR3 loop reads CAWEGYGQATTYEQYF. The CDR3 DNA sequence: TGTGCCTGGGAGGGGTACGGACAGGCTACTACCTACGAGCAGTACTTC. The gene calls are TRBV30 and TRBJ2-7, with 7 bases fitting TRBD1. This CDR3 comprises 16 residues. Looked up from germline, CDR1 is GTSNPN and CDR2 is SVGIG (reference sequence). Trimming removed 5 bases from V and 2 bases from J; junction bases left unmatched: 15.

The chain uses TRBV9 and TRBJ2-7; 8 nucleotides align to TRBD1. V was pared by 4 bases and J by 0 bases, with 6 bases of the junction left unmatched. Germline CDR1 is SGDLS and CDR2 is YYNGEE. The CDR3 spans 15 residues. As DNA, the CDR3 is TGTGCCAGCAGCTCGCGGACAGGGCACTCCTACGAGCAGTACTTC. Its translation is CASSSRTGHSYEQYF.

The chain carries TRBV10-3 and TRBJ1-3; D is possibly TRBD1 (6 bases). The V gene lost 0 bases and the J gene lost 4 bases, with 19 bases spanning the gap. Per germline, CDR1 ENHRY and CDR2 SYGVKD. The CDR3 extends over 18 amino acids. The CDR3 is CAISESTGGRGSGNTIYF. The CDR3 nucleotides read TGTGCCATCAGTGAGTCGACCGGGGGCCGAGGTTCCGGAAACACCATATATTTT.

CDR3 in DNA: TGTGCCAGCAGCTTGGATTTTAGCGGCGGTTCGGGGCAGTACTTC. As protein: CASSLDFSGGSGQYF. The chain uses TRBV5-4 and TRBJ2-7; possible D gene TRBD2, 6 bases. The CDR3 has 15 residues. V was pared by 0 bases and J by 9 bases, with 19 bases between. From germline, CDR1 is SGHNT and CDR2 YYREEE (reference sequence).

The chain uses TRBV7-3 and TRBJ2-7, with 11 bases matching TRBD2. Germline CDR1 reads SGHTA; CDR2 reads FQGTGA. The CDR3 contains 16 residues. J gave up 6 bases and V 0 bases, and 7 bases lay outside the gene matches. CDR3 amino acids: CASSLTALAGGGEQYF. The CDR3 DNA is TGTGCCAGCAGCTTAACGGCCCTAGCGGGAGGTGGCGAGCAGTACTTC.

For the CDR3, the DNA is TGCAGCGTTGAAGATCCCCTCTCTGGGGCCAACGTCCTGACTTTC. Translation gives CSVEDPLSGANVLTF. V and J are TRBV29-1 and TRBJ2-6; D is unresolved. Germline lookup yields CDR1 SQVTM and CDR2 ANQGSEA. Trimming removed 0 bases from V and 0 bases from J, with 6 bases in between. The CDR3 contains 15 residues.

This sequence joins TRBV9 and TRBJ2-1; unclear D gene. The CDR3 has 14 residues. Per germline, CDR1 SGDLS and CDR2 YYNGEE. V shed 0 bases and J shed 4 bases, with 8 bases lying between them. For the CDR3, the DNA is TGTGCCAGCAGCGTAGAGTCCTGGTACAATGAGCAGTTCTTC. This encodes CASSVESWYNEQFF.

This chain uses TRBV30 with TRBJ2-7; TRBD2 agrees at 9 bases. J was trimmed by 5 bases and V by 3 bases; bases with no gene match: 11. The germline CDR1 and CDR2 sequences are GTSNPN and SVGIG (reference sequence). The CDR3 covers 15 residues. The chain's CDR3 is CAWSTHGTSIHEQYF. In DNA, the CDR3 is TGTGCCTGGAGCACGCACGGGACTAGCATCCACGAGCAGTACTTC.

This chain joins TRBV7-3 and TRBJ2-4; TRBD1 might be the D (6 bases). Trimming took 3 bases from V and 8 from J, leaving 17 bases between them. CDR1 and CDR2 (germline): SGHTA, FQGTGA. This CDR3 is built from 15 residues. The CDR3 nucleotides read TGTGCCAGCAGCTTCTCGGGACACCGAGCTGACATTCAGTACTTC. Amino acid sequence: CASSFSGHRADIQYF.

The chain combines TRBV4-1 with TRBJ1-3, with D maybe TRBD1 (6 bases). This CDR3 comprises 15 residues. The germline V gene encodes CDR1 MGHRA and CDR2 YSYEKL. Trimming stripped 2 bases from V and 1 base from J, with 9 bases between. The CDR3 sequence: CASSQPTGSGNTIYF. In DNA, the CDR3 is TGCGCCAGCAGCCAACCAACAGGGTCTGGAAACACCATATATTTT.

This clone occurred a few times. The rearrangement links TRBV5-1 to TRBJ2-3, with TRBD1 as a possible D gene (6 bases). The V gene lost 5 bases and the J gene lost 3 bases, with 13 bases spanning the gap. Per germline, CDR1 SGHRS and CDR2 YFSETQ. The length of the CDR3 is 14 residues. The CDR3 DNA reads as TGCGCCAGCAGGATGGCAGGGGCGACAGATACGCAGTATTTT. It yields the protein CASRMAGATDTQYF.

Details on this clone: A far larger clone is one nucleotide away, so this likely arose from a read error. The chain links TRBV5-1 to TRBJ1-1, with D tentatively TRBD1 (5 bases). This CDR3 spans 14 amino acids. The germline V gene has CDR1 SGHRS and CDR2 YFSETQ. V lost 0 bases and J 0 bases, leaving 6 bases between the germline ends. CDR3 DNA: TGCGCCAGCAGCTTGGAGACAGTGAACACTGAAGCTTTCTTT. Translated: CASSLETVNTEAFF.

The J gene is TRBJ2-7, the V gene TRBV2, with 7 bases aligning to TRBD1. Germline lookup yields CDR1 SNHLY and CDR2 FYNNEI. The CDR3 runs 14 residues. Germline trimming cut 4 bases from V and 3 bases from J; bases unmatched to any gene: 6. The CDR3 protein is CASSARTGVYEQYF. The CDR3 nucleotides read TGTGCCAGCAGTGCGCGTACAGGGGTCTACGAGCAGTACTTC.

This clone has just a few counts. This sample includes further DNA sequences coding for the same CDR3. The chain has TRBV7-9 and TRBJ1-5; D is uncertain. CDR3 size: 13 residues. V was trimmed by 0 bases and J by 4 bases, leaving 4 bases between them. CDR1 and CDR2 from the germline V gene are SEHNR and FQNEAQ (reference sequence). CDR3 loop: CASSLAVNQPQHF. The CDR3 bases are TGTGCCAGCAGCTTAGCTGTAAATCAGCCCCAGCATTTT.

The chain uses TRBV7-9 and TRBJ2-5, with 10 bases matching TRBD2. The junction had 6 bases not matched to a gene; V was cut back by 3 bases and J by 5 bases. The germline V gene encodes CDR1 SEHNR and CDR2 FQNEAQ (reference sequence). This CDR3 is 15 amino acids long. Here the CDR3 DNA reads TGTGCCAGCAGCTTGGCGCTAGCGGGAGTGGAGACCCAGTACTTC. It encodes CASSLALAGVETQYF.